This T cell receptor beta chain derives from a study of T cells and Merkel cell carcinoma outcomes. General study findings and limits: Reportedly, T-cell repertoire with density predicts Merkel cell carcinoma outcomes.

Sequencing used immunoSEQ multiplex PCR; TCRdb keeps in-frame clones, though not all of them. The sample holds 1,200 to 1,500 clones; roughly 83% are singletons and the top ten take 13%. The V gene's germline CDR1 is SEHNR and CDR2 FQNEAQ (reference sequence). CDR3 length equals 14 residues. Germline trimming cut 2 bases from V and 4 bases from J; bases unmatched to any gene: 1. This clone was seen a handful of times. What it recognizes is unknown. The sequence was obtained from a human donor with Merkel cell carcinoma. The sequenced sample was tumor tissue from Merkel cell carcinoma. The chain is built from TRBV7-9 and TRBJ1-1, with 10 bases fitting TRBD1. CDR3 amino acids: CASSLRTGGTEAFF. DNA for the CDR3: TGTGCCAGCAGCTTACGGACAGGGGGCACTGAAGCTTTCTTT.